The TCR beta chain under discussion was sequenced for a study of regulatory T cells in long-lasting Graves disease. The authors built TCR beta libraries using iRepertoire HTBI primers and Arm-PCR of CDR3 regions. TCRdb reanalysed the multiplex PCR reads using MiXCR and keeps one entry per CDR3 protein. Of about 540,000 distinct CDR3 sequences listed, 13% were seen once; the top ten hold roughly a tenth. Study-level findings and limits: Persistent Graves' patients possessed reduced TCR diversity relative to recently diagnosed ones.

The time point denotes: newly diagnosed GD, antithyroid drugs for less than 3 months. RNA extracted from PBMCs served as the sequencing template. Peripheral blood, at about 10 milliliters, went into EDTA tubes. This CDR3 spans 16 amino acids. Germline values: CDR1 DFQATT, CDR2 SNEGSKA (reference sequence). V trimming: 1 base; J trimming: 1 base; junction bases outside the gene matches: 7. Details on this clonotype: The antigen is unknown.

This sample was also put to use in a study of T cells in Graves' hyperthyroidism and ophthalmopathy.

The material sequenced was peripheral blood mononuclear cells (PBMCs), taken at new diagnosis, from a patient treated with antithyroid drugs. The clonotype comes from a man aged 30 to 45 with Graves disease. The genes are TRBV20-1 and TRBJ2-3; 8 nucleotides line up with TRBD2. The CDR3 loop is CSARVERERGTDTQYF. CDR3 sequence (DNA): TGCAGTGCTAGAGTTGAGCGGGAGAGAGGCACAGATACGCAGTATTTT.